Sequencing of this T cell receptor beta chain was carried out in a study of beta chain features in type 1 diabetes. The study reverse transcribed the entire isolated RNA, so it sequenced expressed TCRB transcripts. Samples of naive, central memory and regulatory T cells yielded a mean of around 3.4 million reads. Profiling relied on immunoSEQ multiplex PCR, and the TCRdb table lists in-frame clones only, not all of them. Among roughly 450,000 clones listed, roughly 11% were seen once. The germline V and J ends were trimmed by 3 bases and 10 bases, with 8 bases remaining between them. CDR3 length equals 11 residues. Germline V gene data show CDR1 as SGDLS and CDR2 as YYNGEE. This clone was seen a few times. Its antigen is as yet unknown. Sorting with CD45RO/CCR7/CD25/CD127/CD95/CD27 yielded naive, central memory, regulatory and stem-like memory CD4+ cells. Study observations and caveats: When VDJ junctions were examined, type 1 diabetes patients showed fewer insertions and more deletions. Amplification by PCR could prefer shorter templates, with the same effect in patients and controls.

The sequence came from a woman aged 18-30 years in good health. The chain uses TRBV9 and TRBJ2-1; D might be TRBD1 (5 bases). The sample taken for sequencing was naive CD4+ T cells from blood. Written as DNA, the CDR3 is TGTGCCAGCAGCGGCGACAGAGAGCAGTTCTTC. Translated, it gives CASSGDREQFF.